This T cell receptor (beta chain) was obtained from a study of cytomegalovirus exposure and HLA in healthy donors (dated by TCRdb to about 2017). As for the study more broadly: According to an earlier analysis of several hundred of the donors, about 179 million T cells yielded roughly 100 million unique TCR beta sequences and around 280 Gb of sequence data. The study profiled the T cell repertoires of 500 to 800 subjects by immunosequencing and related them to cytomegalovirus serostatus. Every repertoire in the discovery cohort had been generated on one and the same sequencing platform. Across 300 to 400 genotyped donors of the cohort, an average of approximately 220,000 unique TCR beta nucleotide sequences per donor were sequenced, and around 20% of those sequences were non-productive. To study patterns of TCR occurrence, a later analysis re-analyzed previously published TCR beta repertoires from under 750 donors and added high-resolution HLA genotyping. Typing coverage differed by locus: A, B, C, DRB1 and DQB1 were typed in about 620-640 donors, DQA1 in about 550, DPA1 in 600 to 610, and DPB1 in just under 490. Because of strong linkage in the cohort, 5 or 6 DR-DQ haplotypes were treated as single units for association and clustering. The later analysis used no new phenotypic data to find candidate immune exposures, relying instead on TCR beta sequences and their occurrence across donors. To predict cytomegalovirus infection status, the study brought together high-throughput TCR immunosequencing, statistical association of individual TCRs with disease status, and machine learning. Donor age, sex, ethnicity and CMV serostatus were compiled together with the repertoire data. Besides the first cohort of 666 subjects, a separate validation cohort made up of roughly 120 different subjects was used. The study aimed to test whether signatures of past pathogen exposure could be identified by cataloging public T cell receptors. Approximately 310 gigabases of sequencing data and approximately 92 million unique TCR sequences made up an early release that covered around 640 HLA-typed donors. In a later genetic analysis, genome-wide SNP genotypes for about three fifths of the roughly 670 donors were used, and that subset was treated as a discovery cohort. An earlier analysis of 587 of the donors used high-throughput TCR beta sequencing to judge whether each TCR beta V gene segment behaved as functional or pseudogenic. Of the roughly 400 genotyped donors, roughly 76% were placed in the genetic ancestry cluster associated with self-reported Caucasian donors. Both class I and class II loci were covered by HLA typing, at four-digit resolution. The investigation overall reported the following: According to a later genetic analysis, donors in an Asian-associated ancestry cluster had fewer N-insertions in productive TCRs than the approximately 650-donor mean. In both the original and validation cohorts, the classifier was reported to diagnose cytomegalovirus status with high specificity and sensitivity. A later genetic analysis associated a missense DCLRE1C variant with V-gene and J-gene trimming of TCR beta chains, and an independent cohort replicated the association. In a later analysis, the rate of TCR association differed among HLA loci, with DRB1 alleles having the most associated TCRs and HLA-C alleles having the fewest. In a later analysis, several top co-occurrence clusters were reported to appear linked to parvovirus B19, influenza, CMV and Epstein-Barr virus. The only immune exposure information available for the cohort was CMV serostatus. Correlated functional status among segregating V segments might be attributable to linkage disequilibrium, but an unknown experimental factor could not be ruled out. According to the authors, the approach could potentially be generalized to other disease states and immunological phenotypes. The earlier analysis of approximately 560 of the donors excluded fewer than 20 rarely observed V segments, including chromosome 9 orphons, because counts were too low. Broadly in line with IMGT annotations, most TCR beta V segments showed up in productive rearrangements about 87% or about 30% of the time in an earlier analysis of several hundred of the donors. Because HLA typing was missing for some donors at each locus, association tests included only the typed subset. When HLA alleles, especially DR and DQ, strongly co-occurred, attributing TCR associations to individual alleles was difficult. A further reported finding was that TCR beta sequences accurately predicted the HLA-A and HLA-B alleles for most subjects in the first cohort. In this cohort, only TCR beta chains were sequenced, and detectable features were limited by the absence of alpha or paired-chain data. A total of fewer than 200 TCR beta chains were listed by the study as associated with cytomegalovirus. Three of the identified cytomegalovirus-associated TCR beta chains were confirmed in vitro to be specific for cytomegalovirus antigens. Most TCR sequences were seen in very few donors, while some public TCRs were found in many individuals. Roughly uniform sequencing depth across donors was assumed in presence/absence analyses, although this assumption may not hold. A later analysis associated around 16,000 TCR beta sequences with specific HLA alleles at a false discovery rate of 0.05. The sequencing pipeline was judged likely to have produced a cluster of highly shared sequence variants as a technical artifact. In a later analysis, HLA-associated TCR beta chains were found to be more clonally expanded and to have lower generation probabilities than equally common non-associated chains. Some IMGT-functional V segments, including TRBV6-2 and TRBV6-3, could not be told apart with the 87-base-pair reads, so those segments were excluded. A later analysis found that most CMV-associated TCR beta chains appeared HLA-restricted, with HLA associations seemingly driven largely by CMV exposure.

Libraries were made using the immunoSEQ multiplex PCR assay. For the multiplex PCR, a mixture combining 60 forward primers for TCR Vbeta segments and 13 reverse primers for TCR Jbeta segments was used. Amplification of the CDR3 region of rearranged TCR beta genes was performed with a multiplex PCR assay on genomic DNA. Amplified TCR beta libraries were sequenced as 87-base-pair reads on the Illumina HiSeq System. In the authors' own workflow: In a later analysis, approximately 74 million unique TCR beta chains were counted across the approximately 670 repertoires, and approximately 11 million of these chains were shared by at least two donors. A nearest-neighbor algorithm error-corrected the raw reads and collapsed the reads into unique sequences, merging closely related sequences to remove PCR and sequencing errors. To assign V, D and J gene segments, CDR3 sequences were aligned to IMGT reference sequences. For a sequence to be retained, a match of at least six nucleotides was required to both a V gene segment and a J gene segment. A rearrangement counted as productive if the CDR3 had no stop codons and remained in frame with V and J, and every other rearrangement counted as non-productive. Following IMGT convention, CDR3 was defined as the stretch from the second conserved V-encoded cysteine up to the conserved J-encoded phenylalanine. The earlier analysis of about 530 of the donors excluded any sequence lacking an unambiguous match to a single V gene segment. An earlier analysis of several hundred of the donors called V segments functional above 56.7% productive rearrangements and segregating when the between-donor standard deviation exceeded 5%. To diagnose cytomegalovirus status from the catalog of TCR beta chain sequences, a statistical classification framework was built. In a later analysis, TCR nucleotide sequences were compared against IMGT/GENE-DB human TR gene sequences so that V and J genes could be assigned. A later analysis assigned CDR3 sequences and most-parsimonious VDJ recombination scenarios with the TCRdist pipeline. In a later analysis, each TCR beta chain was defined by its CDR3 amino acid sequence together with its V-gene family, and reads without a unique V-gene family were excluded. As a way to deal with suspected cross-contamination and a sequencing artifact, a later analysis dropped more than 500 nucleotide sequences that were highly shared and had low generation probability. A later analysis calculated a clonal expansion index for each public chain from normalized within-repertoire ranks of inferred template counts. In a later analysis, generation probabilities were computed with a VDJ recombination model fitted to out-of-frame rearrangements, and the resulting probabilities were checked against IGoR. In a later analysis, TCR-TCR, TCR-HLA and TCR-CMV co-occurrence was scored with hypergeometric tests, and a repertoire-size bias correction was applied to TCR pairs. A later analysis estimated false discovery rates by permuting HLA or CMV assignments 20 times. A later analysis grouped co-occurring TCRs with DBSCAN, adding TCRdist sequence similarity when clustering within HLA-allele-positive subsets. Repertoires with fewer than 30,000 or more than 120,000 public chains were left out of co-occurrence clustering, as were four to six repertoires with anomalous nucleotide sharing. This is the immuneACCESS table as TCRdb keeps it, with only in-frame sequences that have V and J called. A part of the clones is gone; compared with another copy, unresolved V genes explain less than half, and the rest is unexplained. D and trimming come from the DNA, and the V and J calls and clone size come from that table. This sample lists approximately 170,000 clones; roughly 84% were detected once. The ten largest account for roughly 1.5% of the sample.

Concerning this clone itself: Its antigen is not yet known. Per-nucleotide qualities are absent, and no much larger clonotype sits a single base away.

The cohort consisted of some 670 healthy bone marrow donors. At the time of sampling, every cohort member was nominally healthy, though immune exposures that went unrecorded were likely present. The donor tested CMV seronegative, placing the donor among the 350 or so seronegative members of the cohort. Every donor gave a peripheral blood sample, and the peripheral blood mononuclear cells from that sample were used for TCR beta sequencing. The Qiagen DNeasy Blood Extraction Kit was used to extract genomic DNA from the blood cell samples. CDR1 and CDR2 were assigned from the germline V gene as MRHNA and SNTAGT. Trimming at the junction amounts to 3 bases on V and 4 bases on J, and the germline ends lie 19 bases apart. There are 18 amino acids in the CDR3, from cysteine to phenylalanine inclusive. CDR3 DNA is the only sequence kept; it has 54 bases, read in frame from the first base.

The sequence was collected from a male donor in good health and CMV-seronegative. The material sequenced was PBMCs. The chain is made from TRBV6-4 and TRBJ2-6; the D region possibly corresponds to TRBD1 (6 bases align). Read as DNA, the sequence is TGTGCCAGCAGTGATCAGGGGTCATCCGAGGGGGGGGCCAACGTCCTGACTTTC. Translated, this is CASSDQGSSEGGANVLTF.